This TCR beta chain was documented in a study of shared clonotypes between healthy human individuals. Sequenced by immunoSEQ multiplex PCR; TCRdb stores in-frame clones only, minus some. The sample records fewer than 500,000 clones, 60% to 80% being singletons. The germline V gene has CDR1 SGHRS and CDR2 YFSETQ. The CDR3 extends over 15 amino acids. Unmatched junction bases numbered 3, after V lost 3 bases and J lost 1 base. On this clone itself: What it binds is not known.

Points from the study as a whole: Only blood was sampled, and tissue TCR repertoires likely differ from blood ones.

The TCR was taken from a woman aged 40 to 50 in good health. Some clones in this sample may be carry-over from other donors' samples. The rearrangement links TRBV5-1 to TRBJ2-2, with 7 bases identical to TRBD1. The sample was PBMCs. The CDR3 DNA reads TGCGCCAGCAGCTGGGACAGCTTGAACACCGGGGAGCTGTTTTTT. Translated: CASSWDSLNTGELFF. The full variable domain, with the rest looked up from reference TRBV5-1 and TRBJ2-2, is KAGVTQTPRYLIKTRGQQVTLSCSPISGHRSVSWYQQTPGQGLQFLFEYFSETQRNKGNFPGRFSGRQFSNSRSEMNVSTLELGDSALYLCASSWDSLNTGELFFGEGSRLTVL.